This T cell receptor (beta chain) was captured by sequencing in a study of T cell responses to AZD1222 COVID-19 vaccine. At the level of the study: Doses given second, at about 4 or about 12 weeks, were pooled.

About this clone itself: As yet, its antigen is unknown.

Study results and caveats: Spike-spanning, vaccine-associated CD4 TCRs were dominant at 160-218 and 743-854. Nearly half of the spike-specific TCRs reportedly recognize variant regions that carry no mutations.

The method was immunoSEQ multiplex PCR; TCRdb's version includes in-frame clones alone and lacks a portion of them. The sample has 160,000 or so clones, approximately 90% seen once. The sample here was peripheral blood, taken on day 0 of AZD1222 vaccination. The receptor's source is an adult in good health.

The CDR3 here is CASSVSSGSNEQYF. In nucleotides, the CDR3 is TGTGCCAGCAGTGTCTCTAGCGGGAGTAACGAGCAGTACTTC. The chain recombines TRBV2 with TRBJ2-7, with TRBD2 identical over 10 bases. V gave up 4 bases and J gave up 5 bases; unmatched junction bases: 5. The CDR3 runs 14 residues. CDR1 SNHLY and CDR2 FYNNEI come from the germline V gene.